This is a list of T cell receptor beta chains from one sample in a study of lymphopenia after photon versus proton radiotherapy. Sequencing was performed with immunoSEQ multiplex PCR; in TCRdb, only in-frame clones are kept and a portion is missing. The data hold 65,000 to 70,000 clones, with approximately 90% observed a single time. Material: peripheral blood, obtained from a patient treated with photon-based radiotherapy. These TCRs come from a woman in her sixties or seventies with pancreatic cancer. CDR3s include the opening cysteine and the closing phenylalanine or tryptophan. The D gene is left open where the match is weak. Clone size is stated in some rows and not others, as once, few, many or a class when expanded.

size | J | D | V | DNA | CDR3
once | TRBJ1-2 | - | TRBV6-5 | TGTGCCAGCAGTCGGACGGGCGTGGATGGCTACACCTTC | CASSRTGVDGYTF
- | TRBJ2-5 | - | TRBV20-1 | TGCAGTGCCAGGAATTGGGAGACCCAGTACTTC | CSARNWETQYF
few | TRBJ1-1 | - | TRBV7-6 | TGTGCCAGCAGCGCCGCAGGGGACACTGAAGCTTTCTTT | CASSAAGDTEAFF
once | TRBJ2-3 | - | TRBV6-1 | TGTGCCAGCAGGCTAGCGACAAGCACAGATACGCAGTATTTT | CASRLATSTDTQYF
- | TRBJ2-1 | TRBD2 | TRBV18 | TGTGCCAGCTCCCCCCTTATGGGACTAGCGGGAGAGGATGAGCAGTTCTTC | CASSPLMGLAGEDEQFF
- | TRBJ2-6 | - | TRBV14 | TGTGCCAGCAGCTCCCAGATCGGGGCCGTCCTGACTTTC | CASSSQIGAVLTF
few | TRBJ1-2 | - | TRBV2 | TGTGCCAGCAGTGAAAGGGGGGCGAGGGGCTACACCTTC | CASSERGARGYTF
- | TRBJ2-5 | - | TRBV29-1 | TGCAGCGTTGAATTTGGGACACTACTCCAAGAGACCCAGTACTTC | CSVEFGTLLQETQYF
- | TRBJ2-2 | TRBD2 | TRBV4-2 | TGTGCCAGCAGCCGACTAGCGGGAGATGCCGGGGAGCTGTTTTTT | CASSRLAGDAGELFF
- | TRBJ2-5 | TRBD2 | TRBV23-1 | TGCGCCAGCACCGGGGGGGGGATAAAAGAGACCCAGTACTTC | CASTGGGIKETQYF
- | TRBJ2-3 | - | TRBV7-6 | TGTGCCAGCAGCCTACATAATGGTAACACAGATACGCAGTATTTT | CASSLHNGNTDTQYF
- | TRBJ2-6 | - | TRBV28 | TGTGCCAGCCGATTTGGGGCCAACGTCCTGACTTTC | CASRFGANVLTF
- | TRBJ2-5 | - | TRBV6-6 | TGTGCCAGCAGTTACTCGAATAGGGAAAGGGAGACCCAGTACTTC | CASSYSNRERETQYF
- | TRBJ2-5 | - | TRBV11-2 | TGTGCCAGCAGCTTAGTGATTTTAGAGGAGACCCAGTACTTC | CASSLVILEETQYF
- | TRBJ2-7 | TRBD2 | TRBV7-9 | TGTGCCAGCAGCCGATCTAGCGGGGCCTACGAGCAGTACTTC | CASSRSSGAYEQYF
few | TRBJ2-2 | - | TRBV5-1 | TGCGCCAGCAAGCAGGGAACCGGGGAGCTGTTTTTT | CASKQGTGELFF
- | TRBJ2-7 | - | TRBV7-6 | TGTGCCAGCAGCTTAGGGGACGGACGATCCTACGAGCAGTACTTC | CASSLGDGRSYEQYF
- | TRBJ2-7 | - | TRBV14 | TGTGCCAGCAGCCCCTCTCTTGGTTCGGCACGGGGCGAGCAGTACTTC | CASSPSLGSARGEQYF
once | TRBJ1-4 | - | TRBV28 | TGTGCCAGCAGTCCACTACTACCTAATGAAAAACTGTTTTTT | CASSPLLPNEKLFF
- | TRBJ2-7 | TRBD1 | TRBV4-2 | TGTGCCAGCAGCCAAGGGGCCGGGACAGGCGAGCAGTACTTC | CASSQGAGTGEQYF
- | TRBJ1-1 | - | TRBV5-4 | TGTGCCAGCACCATGCGGGGGGACACTGAAGCTTTCTTT | CASTMRGDTEAFF
- | TRBJ1-3 | - | TRBV19 | TGTGCCAGTTCGCATAACTCTGGAAACACCATATATTTT | CASSHNSGNTIYF
- | TRBJ2-2 | - | TRBV18 | TGTGCCAGCTCACCACGGCACAGCTCGAACACCGGGGAGCTGTTTTTT | CASSPRHSSNTGELFF
- | TRBJ2-1 | - | TRBV4-1 | TGCGCCAGCAGCCAAGAAAGGAGGAGTCCTTTGAATGAGCAGTTCTTC | CASSQERRSPLNEQFF
- | TRBJ2-1 | - | TRBV19 | TGTGCCAGTAGTATTGAGCGGTATGAGCAGTTCTTC | CASSIERYEQFF
- | TRBJ2-7 | TRBD2 | TRBV2 | TGTGCCAGCAGGACCGGGACTAGCAACGAGCAGTACTTC | CASRTGTSNEQYF